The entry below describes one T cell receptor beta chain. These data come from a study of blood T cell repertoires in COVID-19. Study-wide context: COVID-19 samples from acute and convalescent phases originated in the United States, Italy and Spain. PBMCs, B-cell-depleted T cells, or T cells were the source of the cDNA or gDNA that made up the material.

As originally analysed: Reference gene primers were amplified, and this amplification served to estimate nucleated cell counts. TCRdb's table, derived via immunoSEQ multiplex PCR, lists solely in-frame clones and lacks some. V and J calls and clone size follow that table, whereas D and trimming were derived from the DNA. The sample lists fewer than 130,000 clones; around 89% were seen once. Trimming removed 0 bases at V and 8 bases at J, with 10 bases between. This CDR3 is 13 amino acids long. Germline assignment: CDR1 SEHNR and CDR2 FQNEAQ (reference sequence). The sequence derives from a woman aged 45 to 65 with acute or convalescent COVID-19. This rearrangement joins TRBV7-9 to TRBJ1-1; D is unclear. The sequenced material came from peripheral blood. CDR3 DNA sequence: TGTGCCAGCAGCTTAGCGATCGGGTCCGAAGCTTTCTTT. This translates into CASSLAIGSEAFF.